Listed below are T cell receptor beta chains from one sample, sequenced in a study of CD4 T cells in relation to SARS-CoV-2 and coronaviruses. These receptors' targets are unknown. Clones were sequenced by immunoSEQ multiplex PCR, and TCRdb holds only the in-frame ones, with some missing. The sample shows about 24,000 clones, about 76% of them seen only once. The sequencing sample was made of CD4+ T cells from PBMCs, cultured in vitro. Receptors were obtained from a human donor in good health. CDR3s include the opening cysteine and the closing phenylalanine or tryptophan. The D gene is left open where the match is weak. Clone size is not always given. Where it is, it says once, few, many or a class for expanded clones.

v_gene	abundance	d_gene	j_gene	CDR3aa	CDR3nt
TRBV18	few	-	TRBJ1-5	CASSSQGSAGNQPQHF	TGTGCCAGCTCATCGCAGGGCTCAGCAGGCAATCAGCCCCAGCATTTT
TRBV18	once	-	TRBJ2-3	CASSRGPANTDTQYF	TGTGCCAGCTCTAGGGGCCCCGCGAATACAGATACGCAGTATTTT
TRBV5-1	few	-	TRBJ1-6	CASRPSLTNSPLHF	TGCGCCAGCAGACCAAGTCTTACTAATTCACCCCTCCACTTT
TRBV2	-	-	TRBJ2-4	CASSAGGIQYF	TGTGCCAGCAGTGCTGGGGGCATTCAGTACTTC
TRBV24-1	-	TRBD1	TRBJ2-1	CATSDLRDRGHNEQFF	TGTGCCACCAGTGATCTCCGGGACAGGGGTCACAATGAGCAGTTCTTC
TRBV19	few	-	TRBJ1-5	CASKGSSNQPQHF	TGTGCCAGTAAGGGTTCCAGCAATCAGCCCCAGCATTTT
TRBV7-8	-	TRBD2	TRBJ2-1	CASSLALTSGRAGGNEQFF	TGTGCCAGCAGCTTAGCGCTTACTAGCGGGAGGGCCGGGGGGAATGAGCAGTTCTTC
TRBV10-3	-	-	TRBJ1-1	CATQLFSEGLMTEAFF	TGTGCCACCCAATTGTTCTCAGAAGGGCTTATGACTGAAGCTTTCTTT
TRBV19	-	TRBD1	TRBJ1-1	CASQKGRGTANTEAFF	TGTGCCAGCCAGAAGGGTCGAGGGACAGCGAACACTGAAGCTTTCTTT
TRBV6-2/TRBV6-3	-	TRBD2	TRBJ2-1	CASSYSPPSGIYNEQFF	TGTGCCAGCAGTTACTCCCCACCTAGCGGGATCTACAATGAGCAGTTCTTC
TRBV30	-	-	TRBJ1-2	CAWSGRGGNYGYTF	TGTGCCTGGAGCGGACGGGGAGGGAACTATGGCTACACCTTC
TRBV19	-	-	TRBJ2-1	CASSMGREDFSSYNEQFF	TGTGCCAGTAGTATGGGCAGGGAAGACTTTAGCTCCTACAATGAGCAGTTCTTC
TRBV30	-	-	TRBJ2-1	CAWSVGYNEQFF	TGTGCCTGGAGTGTGGGATACAATGAGCAGTTCTTC
TRBV7-3	once	TRBD2	TRBJ2-1	CASSPAAGGLEQFF	TGTGCCAGCAGCCCTGCCGCCGGGGGACTAGAGCAGTTCTTC
TRBV5-6	-	TRBD2	TRBJ2-3	CASSYLGFGRASTDTQYF	TGTGCCAGCAGCTACCTAGGGTTCGGGAGGGCTAGCACAGATACGCAGTATTTT
TRBV6-5	-	-	TRBJ2-1	CASTTDPGHEQFF	TGTGCCAGCACCACGGACCCTGGCCATGAGCAGTTCTTC
TRBV28	few	-	TRBJ2-1	CASSGKGLSSLSHEQFF	TGTGCCAGCAGTGGAAAAGGACTGTCTTCTCTTTCCCATGAGCAGTTCTTC
TRBV19	-	-	TRBJ2-4	CASSITGAGNIQYF	TGTGCCAGTAGTATTACCGGGGCGGGAAACATTCAGTACTTC
TRBV7-3	-	TRBD2	TRBJ2-5	CASSLFAGVGETQYF	TGTGCCAGCAGCTTATTTGCGGGAGTGGGGGAGACCCAGTACTTC
TRBV21-1	-	-	TRBJ2-3	CASSKALGGEDTQYF	TGTGCCAGCAGCAAAGCGCTGGGAGGGGAGGATACGCAGTATTTT
TRBV3-1/TRBV3-2	-	-	TRBJ2-5	CASSLPSVGTQTETQYF	TGTGCCAGCAGCCTCCCCTCGGTGGGGACTCAAACAGAGACCCAGTACTTC
TRBV12-3/TRBV12-4	-	-	TRBJ2-7	CASSLTFYEQYF	TGTGCCAGCAGTTTGACATTTTACGAGCAGTACTTC
TRBV6-1	-	-	TRBJ2-3	CASSEYTSSTDTQYF	TGTGCCAGCAGTGAATATACGTCTAGCACAGATACGCAGTATTTT
TRBV5-1	-	-	TRBJ2-2	CASSRTARAGTGELFF	TGCGCCAGCAGCAGGACAGCACGAGCGGGCACCGGGGAGCTGTTTTTT
TRBV30	-	TRBD2	TRBJ2-1	CAWSPGRAIPSYNEQFF	TGTGCCTGGAGTCCCGGGAGGGCAATTCCCTCCTACAATGAGCAGTTCTTC
TRBV5-1	-	TRBD1	TRBJ1-6	CASSFDRADSPLHF	TGCGCCAGCAGCTTTGACAGGGCTGATTCACCCCTCCACTTT
TRBV19	-	TRBD1	TRBJ2-7	CASRGGQGPLEQYF	TGTGCCAGTAGGGGGGGACAGGGCCCTTTGGAGCAGTACTTC
TRBV5-5	few	TRBD1	TRBJ1-2	CASSLLTGGLYGYTF	TGTGCCAGCAGCCTGTTAACAGGGGGTCTCTATGGCTACACCTTC
TRBV7-3	-	-	TRBJ2-2	CASSFARDSGELFF	TGTGCCAGCAGCTTCGCGCGGGACTCCGGGGAGCTGTTTTTT
TRBV10-3	-	TRBD2	TRBJ2-1	CASSAGGSNEQFF	TGTGCCTCCTCAGCGGGAGGTTCTAATGAGCAGTTCTTC
TRBV3-1/TRBV3-2	-	-	TRBJ2-1	CASRSHYNEQFF	TGTGCCAGCCGCTCTCACTACAATGAGCAGTTCTTC
TRBV3-1/TRBV3-2	once	TRBD1	TRBJ1-1	CASSQVTGGTEAFF	TGTGCCAGCAGCCAGGTGACAGGGGGCACTGAAGCTTTCTTT
TRBV5-1	-	-	TRBJ1-1	CASRGRREAFF	TGCGCCAGCAGGGGTCGGCGTGAAGCTTTCTTT
TRBV6-5	-	-	TRBJ1-1	CASSKTGPNTEAFF	TGTGCCAGCAGTAAGACAGGACCGAACACTGAAGCTTTCTTT
TRBV19	-	-	TRBJ2-1	CASSPGALFYNEQFF	TGTGCCAGTAGCCCGGGGGCGCTTTTCTACAATGAGCAGTTCTTC
TRBV7-9	few	TRBD1	TRBJ1-5	CASSLSGGRGSNQPQHF	TGTGCCAGCAGCTTATCCGGGGGCAGGGGGAGCAATCAGCCCCAGCATTTT
TRBV30	-	-	TRBJ2-7	CASTGPSLAYEQYF	TGTGCCTCGACGGGCCCTTCACTAGCCTACGAGCAGTACTTC
TRBV11-2	-	TRBD2	TRBJ2-5	CASSVALAGGQETQYF	TGTGCCAGCAGCGTTGCCCTAGCGGGAGGTCAAGAGACCCAGTACTTC
TRBV15	-	-	TRBJ1-5	CATNRGAHLSNQPQHF	TGTGCCACGAACCGGGGGGCCCACCTTAGCAATCAGCCCCAGCATTTT
TRBV13	-	-	TRBJ1-2	CASSLGGPTRGYTF	TGTGCCAGCAGCTTAGGGGGCCCTACTCGGGGCTACACCTTC
TRBV6-1	once	-	TRBJ2-7	CASSEGGPPPYF	TGTGCCAGCAGTGAAGGGGGACCACCCCCTTACTTC
TRBV20-1	-	-	TRBJ2-6	CSATGANVLTF	TGCAGTGCTACTGGGGCCAACGTCCTGACTTTC
TRBV9	-	TRBD2	TRBJ2-1	CASSIRASGRNHNEQFF	TGTGCCAGCAGCATAAGGGCTAGCGGGAGAAATCACAATGAGCAGTTCTTC
TRBV5-6	-	TRBD2	TRBJ2-7	CASSFLAGDEQYF	TGTGCCAGCAGCTTTTTAGCGGGAGACGAGCAGTACTTC
TRBV3-1/TRBV3-2	-	-	TRBJ1-1	CASAPRGMNTEAFF	TGTGCCAGCGCTCCCCGGGGTATGAACACTGAAGCTTTCTTT
TRBV5-8	-	-	TRBJ1-5	CASSNGRTSIGNQPQHF	TGTGCCAGCAGTAACGGGAGGACAAGTATCGGCAATCAGCCCCAGCATTTT
TRBV7-9	few	-	TRBJ1-6	CASSLLGEGNSPLHF	TGTGCCAGCAGCTTATTGGGTGAGGGGAATTCACCCCTCCACTTT
TRBV29-1	-	-	TRBJ2-3	CSVREDTQYF	TGCAGCGTCCGTGAGGATACGCAGTATTTT
TRBV6-5	-	TRBD1	TRBJ1-1	CASKRQGAATEAFF	TGTGCCAGCAAGAGACAGGGGGCGGCCACTGAAGCTTTCTTT
TRBV27	-	-	TRBJ1-5	CASSLLNSGAGQPQHF	TGTGCCAGCAGTCTACTAAACAGCGGGGCGGGACAGCCCCAGCATTTT